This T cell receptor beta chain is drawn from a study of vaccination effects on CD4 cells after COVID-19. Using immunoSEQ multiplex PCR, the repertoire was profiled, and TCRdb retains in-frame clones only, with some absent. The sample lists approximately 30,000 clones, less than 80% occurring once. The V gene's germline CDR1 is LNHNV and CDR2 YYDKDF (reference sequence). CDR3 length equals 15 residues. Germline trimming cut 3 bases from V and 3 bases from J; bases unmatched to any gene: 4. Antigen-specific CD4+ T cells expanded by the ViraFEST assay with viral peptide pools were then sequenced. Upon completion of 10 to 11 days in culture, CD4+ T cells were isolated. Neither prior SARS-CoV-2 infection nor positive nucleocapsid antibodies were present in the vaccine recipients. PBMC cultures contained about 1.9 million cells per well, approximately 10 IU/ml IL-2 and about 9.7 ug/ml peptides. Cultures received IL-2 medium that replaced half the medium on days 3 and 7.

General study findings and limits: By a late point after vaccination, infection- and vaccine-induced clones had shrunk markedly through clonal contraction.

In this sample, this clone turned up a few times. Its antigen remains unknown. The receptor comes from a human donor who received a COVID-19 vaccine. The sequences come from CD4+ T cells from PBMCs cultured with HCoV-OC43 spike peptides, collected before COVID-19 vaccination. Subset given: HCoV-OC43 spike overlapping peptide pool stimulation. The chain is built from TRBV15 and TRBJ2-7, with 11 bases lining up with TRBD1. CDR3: CATSRGTGGFYEQYF. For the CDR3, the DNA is TGTGCCACCAGCAGGGGGACAGGGGGTTTCTACGAGCAGTACTTC.